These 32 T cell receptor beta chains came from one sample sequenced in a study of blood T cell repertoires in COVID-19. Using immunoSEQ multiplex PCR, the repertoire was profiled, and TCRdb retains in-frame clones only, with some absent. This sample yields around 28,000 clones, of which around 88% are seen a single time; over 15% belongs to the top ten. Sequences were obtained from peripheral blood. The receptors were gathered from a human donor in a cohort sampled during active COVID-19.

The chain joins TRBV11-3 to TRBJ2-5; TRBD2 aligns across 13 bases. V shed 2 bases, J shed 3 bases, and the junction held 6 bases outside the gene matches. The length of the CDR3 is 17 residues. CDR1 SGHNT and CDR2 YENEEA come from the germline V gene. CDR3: CASSLSGLAGVEETQYF. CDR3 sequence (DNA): TGTGCCAGCAGCTTATCAGGACTAGCGGGAGTTGAAGAGACCCAGTACTTC. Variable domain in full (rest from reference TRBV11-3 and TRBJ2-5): EAGVVQSPRYKIIEKKQPVAFWCNPISGHNTLYWYLQNLGQGPELLIRYENEEAVDDSQLPKDRFSAERLKGVDSTLKIQPAELGDSAVYLCASSLSGLAGVEETQYFGPGTRLLVL.

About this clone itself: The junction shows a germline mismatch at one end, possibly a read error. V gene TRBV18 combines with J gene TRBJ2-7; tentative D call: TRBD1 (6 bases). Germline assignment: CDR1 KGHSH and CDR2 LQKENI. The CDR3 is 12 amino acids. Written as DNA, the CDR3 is TGTGCCAGCTCACCGGGACACAACGACCAGTACTTC. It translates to CASSPGHNDQYF.

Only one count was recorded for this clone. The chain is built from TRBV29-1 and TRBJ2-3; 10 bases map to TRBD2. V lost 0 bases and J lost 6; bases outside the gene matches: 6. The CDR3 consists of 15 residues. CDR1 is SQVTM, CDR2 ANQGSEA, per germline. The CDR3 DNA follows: TGCAGCGTTGAAGATCTAGCGGGAGCCGGGGATACGCAGTATTTT. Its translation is CSVEDLAGAGDTQYF.

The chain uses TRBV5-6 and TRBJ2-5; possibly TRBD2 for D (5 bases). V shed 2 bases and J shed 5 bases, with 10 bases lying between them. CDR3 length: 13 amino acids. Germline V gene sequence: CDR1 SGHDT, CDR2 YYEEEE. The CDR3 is CASSFRTGETQYF. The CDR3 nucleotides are TGTGCCAGCAGCTTCAGGACTGGTGAGACCCAGTACTTC.

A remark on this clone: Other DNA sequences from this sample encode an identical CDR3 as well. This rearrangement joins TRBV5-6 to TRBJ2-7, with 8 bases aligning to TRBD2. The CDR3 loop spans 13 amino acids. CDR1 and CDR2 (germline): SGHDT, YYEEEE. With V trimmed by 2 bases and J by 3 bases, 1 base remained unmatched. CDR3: CASSFSGSYEQYF. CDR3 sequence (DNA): TGTGCCAGCAGCTTCAGCGGGAGCTACGAGCAGTACTTC.

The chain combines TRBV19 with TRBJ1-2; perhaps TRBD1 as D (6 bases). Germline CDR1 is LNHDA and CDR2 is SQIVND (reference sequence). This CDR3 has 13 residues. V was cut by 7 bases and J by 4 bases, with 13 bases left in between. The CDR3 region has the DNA TGTGCCAGTACCCTGGGACAAGCCTATGGCTACACCTTC. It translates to CASTLGQAYGYTF. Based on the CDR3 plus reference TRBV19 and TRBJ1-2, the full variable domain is DGGITQSPKYLFRKEGQNVTLSCEQNLNHDAMYWYRQDPGQGLRLIYYSQIVNDFQKGDIAEGYSVSREKKESFPLTVTSAQKNPTAFYLCASTLGQAYGYTFGSGTRLTVV.

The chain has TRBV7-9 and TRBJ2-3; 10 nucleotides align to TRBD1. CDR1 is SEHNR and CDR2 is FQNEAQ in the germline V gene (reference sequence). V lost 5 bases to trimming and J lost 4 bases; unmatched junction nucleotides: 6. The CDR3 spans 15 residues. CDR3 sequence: CASSNSGTGADTQYF. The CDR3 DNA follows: TGTGCCAGCAGCAACTCCGGGACAGGGGCAGATACGCAGTATTTT.

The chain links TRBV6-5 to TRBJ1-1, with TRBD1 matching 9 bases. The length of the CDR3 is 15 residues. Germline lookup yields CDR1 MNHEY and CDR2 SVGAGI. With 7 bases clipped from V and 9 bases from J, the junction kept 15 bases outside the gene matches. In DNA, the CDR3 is TGTGCCAGCATCTCCCCCGGGACAGGGAGGGTTCAAGCTTTCTTT. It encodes CASISPGTGRVQAFF.

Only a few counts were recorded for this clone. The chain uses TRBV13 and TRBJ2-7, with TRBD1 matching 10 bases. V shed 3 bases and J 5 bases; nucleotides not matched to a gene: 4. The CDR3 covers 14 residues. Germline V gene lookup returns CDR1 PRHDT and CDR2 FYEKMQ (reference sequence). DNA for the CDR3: TGTGCCAGCAGCTTCCGGGACAGGGGCCACGAGCAGTACTTC. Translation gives CASSFRDRGHEQYF.

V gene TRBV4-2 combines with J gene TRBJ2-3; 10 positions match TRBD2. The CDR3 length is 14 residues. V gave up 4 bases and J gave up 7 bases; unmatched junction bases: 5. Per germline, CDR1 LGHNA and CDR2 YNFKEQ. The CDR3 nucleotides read TGTGCCAGCAGCCGCGGACTAGCGGAGTATACGCAGTATTTT. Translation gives CASSRGLAEYTQYF.

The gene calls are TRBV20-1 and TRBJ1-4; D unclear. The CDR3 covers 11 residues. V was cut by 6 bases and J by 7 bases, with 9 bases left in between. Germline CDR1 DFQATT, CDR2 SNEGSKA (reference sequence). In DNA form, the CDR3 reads TGCAGTGCGGGAGACGGTGAAAAACTGTTTTTT. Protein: CSAGDGEKLFF.

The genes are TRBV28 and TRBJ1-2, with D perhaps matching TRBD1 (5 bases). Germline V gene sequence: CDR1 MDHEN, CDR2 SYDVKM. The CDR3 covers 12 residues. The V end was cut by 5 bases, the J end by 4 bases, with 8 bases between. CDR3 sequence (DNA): TGTGCCAGCAGTCAGACAGTCTATGGCTACACCTTC. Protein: CASSQTVYGYTF.

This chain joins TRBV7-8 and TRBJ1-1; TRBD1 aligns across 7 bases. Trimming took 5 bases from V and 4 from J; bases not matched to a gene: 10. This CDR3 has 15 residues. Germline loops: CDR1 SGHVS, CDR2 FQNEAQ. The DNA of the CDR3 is TGTGCCAGCAGCAGAGGGACAGTTTGGGGCACTGAAGCTTTCTTT. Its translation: CASSRGTVWGTEAFF. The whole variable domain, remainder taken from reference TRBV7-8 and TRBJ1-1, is GAGVSQSPRYKVAKRGQDVALRCDPISGHVSLFWYQQALGQGPEFLTYFQNEAQLDKSGLPSDRFFAERPEGSVSTLKIQRTQQEDSAVYLCASSRGTVWGTEAFFGQGTRLTVV.

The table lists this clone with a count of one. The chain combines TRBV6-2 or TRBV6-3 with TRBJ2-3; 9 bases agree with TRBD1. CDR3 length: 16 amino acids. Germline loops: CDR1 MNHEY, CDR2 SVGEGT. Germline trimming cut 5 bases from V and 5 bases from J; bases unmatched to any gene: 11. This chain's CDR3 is CASSNRGRPYIDTQYF. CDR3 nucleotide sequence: TGTGCCAGCAGTAACAGGGGGCGACCCTATATAGATACGCAGTATTTT.

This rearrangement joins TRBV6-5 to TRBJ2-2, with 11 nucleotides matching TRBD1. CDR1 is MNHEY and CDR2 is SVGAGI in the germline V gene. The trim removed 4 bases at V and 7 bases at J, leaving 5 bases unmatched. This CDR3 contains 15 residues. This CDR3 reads CASSSGQGAIGELFF. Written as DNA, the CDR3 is TGTGCCAGCAGTTCAGGACAGGGGGCAATCGGGGAGCTGTTTTTT.

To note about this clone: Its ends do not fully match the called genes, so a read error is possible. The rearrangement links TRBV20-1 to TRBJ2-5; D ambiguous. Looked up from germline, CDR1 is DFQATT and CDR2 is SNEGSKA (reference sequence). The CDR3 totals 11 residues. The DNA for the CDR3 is TGCAGCGCTAGATTCGGTGAGACCCAGTACTTC. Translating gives CSARFGETQYF.

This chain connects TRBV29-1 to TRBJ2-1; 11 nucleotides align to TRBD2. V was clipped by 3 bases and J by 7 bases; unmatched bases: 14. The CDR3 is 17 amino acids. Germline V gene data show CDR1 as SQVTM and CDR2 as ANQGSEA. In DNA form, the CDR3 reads TGCAGCGTTGACTTAGCGGGAGGGCGATCCCCGGGGAATGAGCAGTTCTTC. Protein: CSVDLAGGRSPGNEQFF.

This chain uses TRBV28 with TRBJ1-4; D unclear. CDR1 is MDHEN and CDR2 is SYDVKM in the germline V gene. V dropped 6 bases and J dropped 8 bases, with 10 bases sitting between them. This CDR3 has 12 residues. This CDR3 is CASRATVEKLFF. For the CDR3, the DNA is TGTGCCAGCAGAGCTACGGTCGAAAAACTGTTTTTT.

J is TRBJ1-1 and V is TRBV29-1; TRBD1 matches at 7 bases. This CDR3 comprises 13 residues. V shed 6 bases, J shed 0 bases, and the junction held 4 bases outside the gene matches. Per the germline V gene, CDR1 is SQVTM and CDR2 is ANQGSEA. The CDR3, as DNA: TGCAGCGTGGACAGGACTATGAACACTGAAGCTTTCTTT. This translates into CSVDRTMNTEAFF. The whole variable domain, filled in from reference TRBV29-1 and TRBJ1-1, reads SAVISQKPSRDICQRGTSLTIQCQVDSQVTMMFWYRQQPGQSLTLIATANQGSEATYESGFVIDKFPISRPNLTFSTLTVSNMSPEDSSIYLCSVDRTMNTEAFFGQGTRLTVV.

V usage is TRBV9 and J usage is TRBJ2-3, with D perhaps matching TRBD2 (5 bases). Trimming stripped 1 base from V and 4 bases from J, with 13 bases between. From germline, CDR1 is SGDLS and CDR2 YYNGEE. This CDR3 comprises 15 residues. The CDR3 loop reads CASSVIGIWADTQYF. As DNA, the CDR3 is TGTGCCAGCAGCGTAATCGGGATTTGGGCAGATACGCAGTATTTT.

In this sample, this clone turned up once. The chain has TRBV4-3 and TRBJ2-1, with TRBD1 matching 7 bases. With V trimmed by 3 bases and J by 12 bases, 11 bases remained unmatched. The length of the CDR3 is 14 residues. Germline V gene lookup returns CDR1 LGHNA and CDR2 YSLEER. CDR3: CASSHRRQGSVQFF. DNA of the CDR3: TGCGCCAGCAGCCACCGAAGACAGGGCAGCGTGCAGTTCTTC.

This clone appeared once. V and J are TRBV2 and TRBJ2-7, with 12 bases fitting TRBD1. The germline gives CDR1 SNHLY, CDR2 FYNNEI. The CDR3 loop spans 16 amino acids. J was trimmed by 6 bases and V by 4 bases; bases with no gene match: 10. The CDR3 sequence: CASSVDSGTGGGEQYF. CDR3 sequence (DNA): TGTGCCAGCAGTGTTGATTCTGGGACAGGGGGCGGCGAGCAGTACTTC.

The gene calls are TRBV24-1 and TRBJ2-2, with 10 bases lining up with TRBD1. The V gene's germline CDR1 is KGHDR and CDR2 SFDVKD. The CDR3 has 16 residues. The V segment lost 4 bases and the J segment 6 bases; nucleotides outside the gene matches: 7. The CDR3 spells CATSEGTGVVSGELFF. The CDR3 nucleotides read TGTGCCACCAGTGAAGGGACAGGGGTTGTTTCCGGGGAGCTGTTTTTT.

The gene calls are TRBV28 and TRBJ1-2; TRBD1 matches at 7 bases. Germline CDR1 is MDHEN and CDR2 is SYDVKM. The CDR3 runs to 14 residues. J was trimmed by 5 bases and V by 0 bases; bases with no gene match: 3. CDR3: CASSLWGQIYGYTF. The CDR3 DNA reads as TGTGCCAGCAGTTTATGGGGACAGATTTATGGCTACACCTTC.

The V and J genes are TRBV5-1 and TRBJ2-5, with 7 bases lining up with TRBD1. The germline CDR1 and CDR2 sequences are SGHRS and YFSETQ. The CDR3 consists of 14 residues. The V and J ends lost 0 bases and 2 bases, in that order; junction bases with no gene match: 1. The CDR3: CASSLGQGQETQYF. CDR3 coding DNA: TGCGCCAGCAGCTTGGGACAGGGTCAAGAGACCCAGTACTTC.

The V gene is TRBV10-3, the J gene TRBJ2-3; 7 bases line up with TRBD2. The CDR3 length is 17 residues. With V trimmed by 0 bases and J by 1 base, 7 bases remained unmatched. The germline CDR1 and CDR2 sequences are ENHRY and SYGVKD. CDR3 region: CAISESKVAGRTDTQYF. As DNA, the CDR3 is TGTGCCATCAGTGAGTCGAAAGTAGCGGGCCGCACAGATACGCAGTATTTT.

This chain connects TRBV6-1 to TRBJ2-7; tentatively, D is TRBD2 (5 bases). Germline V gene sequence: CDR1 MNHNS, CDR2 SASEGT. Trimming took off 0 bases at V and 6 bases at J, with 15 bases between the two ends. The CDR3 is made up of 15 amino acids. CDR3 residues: CASSEAQPPAGEQYF. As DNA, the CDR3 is TGTGCCAGCAGTGAAGCCCAGCCTCCGGCGGGCGAGCAGTACTTC.

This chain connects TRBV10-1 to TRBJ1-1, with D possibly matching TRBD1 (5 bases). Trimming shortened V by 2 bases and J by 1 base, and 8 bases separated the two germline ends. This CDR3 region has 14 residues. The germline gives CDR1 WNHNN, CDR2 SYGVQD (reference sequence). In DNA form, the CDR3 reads TGCGCCAGCAGTGAGGGACACCCGAACACTGAAGCTTTCTTT. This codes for CASSEGHPNTEAFF.

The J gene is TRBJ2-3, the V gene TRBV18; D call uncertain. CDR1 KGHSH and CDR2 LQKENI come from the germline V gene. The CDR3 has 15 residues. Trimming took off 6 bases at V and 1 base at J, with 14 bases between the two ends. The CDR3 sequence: CASSGNSRGTDTQYF. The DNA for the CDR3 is TGTGCCAGCTCCGGTAACTCGCGAGGCACAGATACGCAGTATTTT.

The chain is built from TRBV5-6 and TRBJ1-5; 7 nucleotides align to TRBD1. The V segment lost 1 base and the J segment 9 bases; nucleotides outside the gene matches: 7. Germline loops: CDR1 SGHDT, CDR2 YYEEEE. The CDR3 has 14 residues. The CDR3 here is CASSLRGRGTPQHF. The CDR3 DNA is TGTGCCAGCAGCTTGCGGGGCAGGGGGACGCCCCAGCATTTT.

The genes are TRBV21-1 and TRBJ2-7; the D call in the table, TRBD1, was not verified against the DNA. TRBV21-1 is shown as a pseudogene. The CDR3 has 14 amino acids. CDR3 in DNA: TGTGCCAGCAGCAAGAGACAGGGGCGAAACGAGCAGTACTTC. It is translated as CASSKRQGRNEQYF.

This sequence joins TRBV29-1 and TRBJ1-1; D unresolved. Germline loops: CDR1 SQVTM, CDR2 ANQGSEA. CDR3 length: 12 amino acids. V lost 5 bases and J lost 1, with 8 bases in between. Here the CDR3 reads CSVSGANTEAFF. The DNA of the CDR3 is TGCAGCGTTTCAGGCGCGAACACTGAAGCTTTCTTT.